Here is one T cell receptor beta chain with its context. The data belong to a study of blood T cell repertoires in COVID-19. Study information: Whether acute or convalescent, the COVID-19 samples came from the United States, Italy and Spain. PBMCs, B-cell-depleted T cells, or T cells were the source of the cDNA or gDNA that made up the material.

Germline CDR1 reads LNHDA; CDR2 reads SQIVND (reference sequence). This CDR3 spans 15 amino acids. Trimming removed 1 base from V and 6 bases from J; junction bases left unmatched: 1. Original data processing: Estimation of nucleated cell counts relied on the amplification of reference gene primers. The protocol was immunoSEQ multiplex PCR, while the TCRdb copy is restricted to in-frame clones and leaves out a portion. That table supplies the V and J calls and clone size; D and trimming were determined from the DNA. The data show under 300,000 clones, 75% to 90% seen once. Followed over time, Seattle patients had been enrolled while infection was active.

This clonotype was sampled from a woman aged 70-85 years with COVID-19, enrolled during active disease. The V gene is TRBV19, the J gene TRBJ2-2, with 11 bases fitting TRBD1. The sequenced material came from peripheral blood. CDR3 coding DNA: TGTGCCAGTAGTATAGTGGGACAGGGGGCCGGGGAGCTGTTTTTT. Its protein is CASSIVGQGAGELFF.